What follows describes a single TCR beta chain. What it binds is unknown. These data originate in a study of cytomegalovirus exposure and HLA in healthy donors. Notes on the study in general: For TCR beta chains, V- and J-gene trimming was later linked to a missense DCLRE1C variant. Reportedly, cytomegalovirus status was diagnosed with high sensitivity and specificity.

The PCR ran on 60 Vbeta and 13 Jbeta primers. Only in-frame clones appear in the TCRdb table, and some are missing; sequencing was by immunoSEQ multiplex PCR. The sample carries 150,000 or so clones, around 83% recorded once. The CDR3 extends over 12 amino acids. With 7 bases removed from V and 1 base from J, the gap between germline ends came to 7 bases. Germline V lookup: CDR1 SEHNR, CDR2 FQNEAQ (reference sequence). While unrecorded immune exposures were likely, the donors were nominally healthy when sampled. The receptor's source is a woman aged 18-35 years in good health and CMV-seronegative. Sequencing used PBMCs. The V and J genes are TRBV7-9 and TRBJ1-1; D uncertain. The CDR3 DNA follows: TGTGCCAGCACCCTAACGAACACTGAAGCTTTCTTT. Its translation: CASTLTNTEAFF.